What follows is one T cell receptor beta chain and its context. This receptor's antigen is unknown. Nothing much larger sits one base from this clone, and base qualities are not available. Healthy HIV-negative adults with no recently reported acute infections or vaccinations were included as donors. Every donor was a Caucasian adult living in Nashville, Tennessee, USA. CD4+ T cells were enriched through magnetic negative selection, after which naive cells were positively selected on CD45RA and the remaining negative fraction served as the memory subset. After blood collection by leukapheresis, PBMCs were isolated using Ficoll-Histopaque density gradient centrifugation and then cryopreserved in the vapor phase of liquid nitrogen. Purity and quantity of every magnetically sorted T cell population were checked by analytical flow cytometry. Genomic DNA was isolated from every sorted fraction and measured by UV absorbance on a Nanodrop 2000c.

This sample is part of a study of shared clonotypes between healthy human individuals (dated by TCRdb to about 2020). In terms of the full investigation: The cohort comprised a couple of women and a few men aged 18 to 49 years. For each donor, CD4 naive and CD4 memory were each run on three plates, CD8 naive on two plates, and CD8 memory on one plate. To estimate repertoire size and how much clonotype sharing occurs between individuals, the study deeply sequenced the blood TCR repertoires of 4 to 6 healthy adults. To increase sequencing depth and limit assay-specific biases, different laboratories used diverse techniques to prepare libraries and sequence TCR repertoires. Per donor, leukapheresis produced somewhere between about 0.94 and 9 billion PBMCs.

The full study reports these points: Because the study included a small number of donors, the genetic and exposure-history diversity represented was limited. Larger estimated clonotype richness was generally found for naive subsets than for memory subsets. Sampling was limited to blood, and TCR repertoires in tissue likely differ from TCR repertoires in blood. Pairwise subsampling indicated that sequencing depth was expected to affect the degree of clonotype sharing among donors. Across a handful of donors, approximately 4.9% of naive CD4, roughly 3.4% of naive CD8, around 2.1% of memory CD4, and about 0.4% of memory CD8 clonotypes were shared. Even with the large sequencing depth, rarefaction of the sorted-subset datasets indicated that sequencing was incomplete. Clonotypes shared by all four sorted-subset donors showed higher generation probabilities than non-shared clonotypes.

For this chain, trimming is 2 bases at the V end and 4 bases at the J end, and the number of junction bases without a gene match is 6. The CDR3 contains 15 residues, cysteine and phenylalanine counted. Of the read, only the CDR3 DNA is kept; its 45 bases are in frame from base 1. Looking up the germline V gene yields CDR1 ENHRY and CDR2 SYGVKD. Using the deep immunoSEQ assay, TCR CDR3 regions were amplified from genomic DNA by multiplex PCR. Genomic DNA extracted from each cell subset was distributed evenly over all wells of several immunoSEQ 96-well plates, and each plate served as one replicate. For sorted subsets, each replicate PCR was loaded with around 200 ng genomic DNA, equivalent to approximately 33,000 T cell genomes. Purified libraries were quantified with a Qubit 3.0 fluorometer, sized on a Bioanalyzer 2100, and re-quantified with the KAPA Library Quantification kit. A separate single-read 150-cycle Illumina NextSeq 550 flow cell was used to sequence each immunoSEQ 96-well plate. The published analysis was carried out like this. Because the immunoSEQ output included only junctional sequences and no quality scores, the filtering could not be the same as the filtering used for full-length reads. To assign V/J genes and CDR3, sequences were annotated against IMGT germline references using PyIR, a Python wrapper for IgBLAST v1.9. Reads were removed for weak V/J assignments (E-value above 1e-6), missing CDR3, stop codons, out-of-frame junctions, or ambiguous translated residues. V3J clonotypes were defined as sequences sharing the same inferred V gene, J gene, and CDR3 amino acid sequence. Percentage overlap between repertoires was computed as shared unique clonotypes divided by the size of the smaller repertoire. Three approaches were used to assess repertoire richness: RTK rarefaction, the Chao1 estimator, and Recon v2.1 estimates of unobserved clonotypes. Generation probabilities were computed with OLGA for all TCRbeta clonotypes obtained by the gDNA method from several donors. The table was pulled from immuneACCESS by TCRdb, which kept in-frame rearrangements only. Such tables lose some clones; where checked, under half of the loss comes from unresolved V genes, and the rest has no known cause. V and J calls and clone size are given by that table; D and trimming were obtained from the DNA. The sample records about 1.5 million clones, around 97% of which are singletons. The ten top clones hold 1.2% of the sample.

The sample comprised naive CD4+ T cells sorted from blood. The cell subset or site tag for this specimen amounts to: CD45RA+ positively selected. This clonotype was obtained from a young man in good health. Recombination joined TRBV10-3 with TRBJ1-2, with 8 middle bases fitting TRBD1. The DNA reads TGTGCCATCAGTGAGGGGACAGGTGTGCTCTATGGCTACACCTTC. This translates into CAISEGTGVLYGYTF.